This entry lists 14 T cell receptor beta chains sequenced from one sample in a study of cytomegalovirus exposure and HLA in healthy donors. PCR was performed using 60 Vbeta and 13 Jbeta primers. The table came from immunoSEQ multiplex PCR; TCRdb's copy has only in-frame clones and leaves some out. The data contain roughly 150,000 clones, more than 60% of them singletons. Input material: PBMCs. Receptor source: a man between 18 and 29 years old in good health and CMV-seropositive.

The chain recombines TRBV18 with TRBJ1-1, with a tentative D call TRBD1 (5 bases). The CDR3 spans 17 residues. Trimming stripped 5 bases from V and 1 base from J, with 20 bases between. The germline CDR1 and CDR2 sequences are KGHSH and LQKENI. CDR3 loop: CASSTQGLGGKNTEAFF. The CDR3 coding sequence is TGTGCCAGCTCAACTCAGGGATTGGGTGGAAAGAACACTGAAGCTTTCTTT.

The rearrangement joins TRBV19 to TRBJ1-2, with TRBD1 matching 9 bases. Germline loops: CDR1 LNHDA, CDR2 SQIVND (reference sequence). V shed 7 bases, J shed 7 bases, and the junction held 7 bases outside the gene matches. This CDR3 has 13 amino acids. The CDR3 DNA sequence: TGTGCCAGTACCCACAGGGGGCTAGTTGGCTACACCTTC. Amino acids: CASTHRGLVGYTF.

This clone was found once. The V and J genes are TRBV6-6 and TRBJ2-7, with D possibly TRBD2 on 5 matching bases. V lost 0 bases to trimming and J lost 6 bases, with 15 bases between them. Germline V lookup: CDR1 MNHNY, CDR2 SVGAGI (reference sequence). The CDR3 consists of 15 residues. CDR3 coding DNA: TGTGCCAGCAGTTACTCAGGACTCGACGTCCTCGAGCAGTACTTC. Its translation is CASSYSGLDVLEQYF.

J is TRBJ2-5 and V is TRBV18; D uncertain. The length of the CDR3 is 12 residues. With 6 bases removed from V and 7 bases from J, the gap between germline ends came to 12 bases. CDR1 KGHSH and CDR2 LQKENI come from the germline V gene. The CDR3 here is CASSSELGTQYF. The CDR3 coding sequence is TGTGCCAGCTCCTCGGAGTTGGGGACCCAGTACTTC.

This clone was picked up a small number of times. The rearrangement joins TRBV6-5 to TRBJ2-2; D may be TRBD2 (7 bases). CDR1 and CDR2 (germline): MNHEY, SVGAGI. Trimming shortened V by 4 bases and J by 6 bases, and 15 bases separated the two germline ends. CDR3 length: 15 residues. The CDR3, as DNA: TGTGCCAGCAGTTCCGAAGGGGGGGCGTCCGGGGAGCTGTTTTTT. It codes for CASSSEGGASGELFF.

The chain carries TRBV7-2 and TRBJ1-5; tentatively, D is TRBD1 (6 bases). Deletions cut 4 bases from V and 6 bases from J, with 13 bases between. The CDR3 contains 14 residues. Germline V lookup: CDR1 SGHTA, CDR2 FQGNSA. CDR3: CASSSTTGFQPQHF. CDR3 coding DNA: TGTGCCAGCAGCTCCACAACAGGGTTTCAGCCCCAGCATTTT.

The CDR3 DNA sequence: TGTGCCAGCAGTGAATACTGGAGGGAGGGGGAGCAGTACTTC. Protein: CASSEYWREGEQYF. The V call is TRBV6-1, the J call TRBJ2-7; 7 bases agree with TRBD2. J was trimmed by 7 bases and V by 2 bases; bases with no gene match: 8. The CDR3 sequence is 14 residues long. Germline CDR1 reads MNHNS; CDR2 reads SASEGT.

The V call is TRBV10-2, the J call TRBJ1-2; 11 bases are a match to TRBD1. The V gene end was trimmed by 6 bases and the J gene end by 10 bases; junction bases not matched to a gene: 7. The CDR3 contains 13 residues. The germline V gene encodes CDR1 WSHSY and CDR2 SAAADI. The DNA of the CDR3 is TGCGCCAGCAGATCCGGGACAGGGGGGGACTACACCTTC. Translated: CASRSGTGGDYTF.

This chain uses TRBV7-8 with TRBJ1-1; the D is unclear. V shed 2 bases and J shed 1 base, with 8 bases lying between them. The CDR3 spans 14 residues. The germline V gene has CDR1 SGHVS and CDR2 FQNEAQ. The CDR3 reads CASSLFRGNTEAFF. CDR3 nucleotides: TGTGCCAGCAGCTTATTTCGAGGGAACACTGAAGCTTTCTTT.

The rearrangement links TRBV10-3 to TRBJ1-5; 7 bases line up with TRBD1. CDR1 is ENHRY, CDR2 SYGVKD, per germline. Trimming at V came to 2 bases and at J to 2 bases, leaving 3 bases not matched to a gene. This CDR3 spans 15 amino acids. CDR3 protein: CAISEDTGGNQPQHF. The DNA for the CDR3 is TGTGCCATCAGTGAGGATACAGGGGGCAATCAGCCCCAGCATTTT.

The rearrangement joins TRBV5-5 to TRBJ2-7, with D perhaps TRBD2 (5 bases). Germline CDR1 and CDR2: SGHKS and YYEKEE (reference sequence). The CDR3 covers 16 residues. V gave up 0 bases and J gave up 2 bases, with 15 bases separating them. The CDR3 nucleotides are TGTGCCAGCAGCTTGGGGGTTAGCGAGACCCCCTACGAGCAGTACTTC. It encodes CASSLGVSETPYEQYF.

This sequence joins TRBV19 and TRBJ2-1; 8 nucleotides align to TRBD2. V was clipped by 5 bases and J by 0 bases; unmatched bases: 12. The germline CDR1 and CDR2 sequences are LNHDA and SQIVND (reference sequence). The CDR3 extends over 18 amino acids. CDR3 bases: TGTGCCAGTAGTTCTTTGGGCTACGCGGGAGGCTCCTACAATGAGCAGTTCTTC. This sequence encodes CASSSLGYAGGSYNEQFF.

V is TRBV28 and J is TRBJ2-3, with 11 bases aligning to TRBD2. The CDR3 length is 14 residues. In germline, CDR1 is MDHEN, CDR2 SYDVKM. V was pared by 8 bases and J by 8 bases, with 9 bases of the junction left unmatched. The CDR3 loop reads CASGTSGRWGTQYF. The CDR3 bases are TGTGCCAGCGGGACTAGCGGACGGTGGGGTACGCAGTATTTT. The complete variable domain, with remaining parts taken from reference TRBV28 and TRBJ2-3, reads DVKVTQSSRYLVKRTGEKVFLECVQDMDHENMFWYRQDPGLGLRLIYFSYDVKMKEKGDIPEGYSVSREKKERFSLILESASTNQTSMYLCASGTSGRWGTQYFGPGTRLTVL.

The chain recombines TRBV6-1 with TRBJ2-7; 7 positions agree with TRBD1. Unmatched junction bases numbered 10, after V lost 7 bases and J lost 1 base. The germline V gene has CDR1 MNHNS and CDR2 SASEGT. The CDR3 totals 15 residues. The CDR3 spells CASNFFRDSSYEQYF. In nucleotides, the CDR3 is TGTGCCAGCAACTTTTTCCGGGACAGTTCCTACGAGCAGTACTTC.